The 32 T cell receptor beta chains below were found in one sample sequenced in a study of blood T cell repertoires in COVID-19 (dated by TCRdb to the early 2020s). Receptors were amplified or captured by the immunoSEQ multiplex PCR assay. In its TCRdb copy, this immuneACCESS table keeps in-frame sequences only and misses some clones. Where compared with another copy, unresolved V genes explain less than half of these, and the others have no known cause. Counted in this sample were about 150,000 clones; 84% of them appeared once. The ten most abundant clones make up nearly 3.5% of the sample. The sequencing input was PBMCs or T cells enriched from blood (not recorded which). Receptors originate from a woman in her forties or fifties with acute COVID-19.

CDR3 DNA sequence: TGTGCCAGCAGTTTGATAACAGGGGCGCTTCGGGCCCCGGGGTATTTT. It translates to CASSLITGALRAPGYF. V gene TRBV28 combines with J gene TRBJ2-3; 7 nucleotides align to TRBD1. The CDR3 sequence is 16 residues long. Unmatched junction bases numbered 20, after V lost 3 bases and J lost 14 bases. Looked up from germline, CDR1 is MDHEN and CDR2 is SYDVKM.

The chain combines TRBV7-3 with TRBJ2-5; the match to TRBD2 covers 9 bases. CDR1 is SGHTA, CDR2 FQGTGA, per germline. There are 13 residues in the CDR3. The V segment lost 4 bases and the J segment 5 bases; nucleotides outside the gene matches: 2. The CDR3 loop is CASSSGLAETQYF. Written as DNA, the CDR3 is TGTGCCAGCAGCTCAGGACTAGCGGAGACCCAGTACTTC. The entire variable domain, with the rest obtained from reference TRBV7-3 and TRBJ2-5, is as follows: GAGVSQTPSNKVTEKGKYVELRCDPISGHTALYWYRQSLGQGPEFLIYFQGTGAADDSGLPNDRFFAVRPEGSVSTLKIQRTERGDSAVYLCASSSGLAETQYFGPGTRLLVL.

The J gene is TRBJ1-4, the V gene TRBV7-9; D is unclear. The germline V gene encodes CDR1 SEHNR and CDR2 FQNEAQ (reference sequence). CDR3 length equals 14 residues. V was trimmed by 0 bases and J by 4 bases, leaving 6 bases between them. Here the CDR3 DNA reads TGTGCCAGCAGCTTAGCGACACTTAATGAAAAACTGTTTTTT. This codes for CASSLATLNEKLFF.

The V and J genes are TRBV29-1 and TRBJ1-5, with a weak D call TRBD1 (5 bases). Germline CDR1 is SQVTM and CDR2 is ANQGSEA. The V end lost 6 bases, the J end lost 7 bases, and 13 bases lay between the germline ends. The CDR3 has 12 residues. The CDR3 DNA follows: TGCAGCGTGGGGGAGGGGCGGCAGCCCCAGCATTTT. It codes for CSVGEGRQPQHF.

The J gene is TRBJ2-7, the V gene TRBV27; 7 bases map to TRBD1. Looked up from germline, CDR1 is MNHEY and CDR2 is SMNVEV (reference sequence). The V and J ends lost 5 bases and 0 bases, in that order; junction bases with no gene match: 4. CDR3 length equals 14 residues. The CDR3 DNA follows: TGTGCCAGCAGTGCCGGACAGGTCTCCTACGAGCAGTACTTC. This gives the protein CASSAGQVSYEQYF.

The chain recombines TRBV12-3 or TRBV12-4 with TRBJ1-2; D perhaps matches TRBD1 (5 bases). There are 13 residues in the CDR3. Between the trimmed V and J ends, which lost 5 bases and 5 bases, there was a span of 12 bases. The CDR3 DNA sequence: TGTGCCAGCAGTGGCAGGGCCCCTTATGGCTACACCTTC. This codes for CASSGRAPYGYTF.

The chain is built from TRBV6-5 and TRBJ2-2, with a possible D match to TRBD2 (6 bases). V lost 7 bases and J lost 6, with 15 bases in between. This CDR3 comprises 14 residues. Germline V gives CDR1 MNHEY, CDR2 SVGAGI. CDR3 nucleotides: TGTGCCAGCAAACGGGACGGGGGTCCCGGGGAGCTGTTTTTT. Its translation: CASKRDGGPGELFF.

This clone was counted once. The rearrangement uses TRBV30 and TRBJ2-2; D not certain. V lost 8 bases and J lost 5, with 9 bases in between. Germline CDR1 is GTSNPN and CDR2 is SVGIG (reference sequence). This CDR3 has 11 residues. DNA for the CDR3: TGTGCCGGGCTCAGGACCGGGGAGCTGTTTTTT. It yields the protein CAGLRTGELFF.

The V gene is TRBV9, the J gene TRBJ2-5; a weak D match, TRBD1 (5 bases). Trimming pared 0 bases from V and 3 bases from J, leaving 9 bases between. The CDR3 sequence is 14 residues long. Germline V gene data show CDR1 as SGDLS and CDR2 as YYNGEE. The CDR3 is CASSVGGLKETQYF. The CDR3 DNA reads TGTGCCAGCAGCGTAGGGGGCCTGAAAGAGACCCAGTACTTC.

This sequence joins TRBV7-9 and TRBJ1-1; D not resolved. The germline gives CDR1 SEHNR, CDR2 FQNEAQ (reference sequence). The V and J ends lost 4 bases and 0 bases respectively, with 6 bases between them. The CDR3 extends over 13 amino acids. The CDR3 sequence is CASSSQMNTEAFF. CDR3 coding DNA: TGTGCCAGCAGCTCCCAGATGAACACTGAAGCTTTCTTT.

The gene calls are TRBV24-1 and TRBJ1-4; a weak D match, TRBD1 (6 bases). CDR1 is KGHDR and CDR2 is SFDVKD in the germline V gene. The CDR3 length is 12 residues. The V end was cut by 5 bases, the J end by 10 bases, with 10 bases between. CDR3 sequence (DNA): TGTGCCACCAGTGCAGGGGAAGGAAAACTGTTTTTT. Protein product: CATSAGEGKLFF.

This chain connects TRBV30 to TRBJ1-2; the D gene is possibly TRBD1 (6 bases). The V gene lost 2 bases and the J gene lost 5 bases, with 12 bases spanning the gap. This CDR3 contains 13 residues. Germline V CDR1 and CDR2: GTSNPN, SVGIG (reference sequence). CDR3: CAWSIERGYGYTF. The CDR3 nucleotides are TGTGCCTGGAGTATTGAGAGGGGGTATGGCTACACCTTC. Full variable domain (outside the CDR3, taken from reference TRBV30 and TRBJ1-2): SQTIHQWPATLVQPVGSPLSLECTVEGTSNPNLYWYRQAAGRGLQLLFYSVGIGQISSEVPQNLSASRPQDRQFILSSKKLLLSDSGFYLCAWSIERGYGYTFGSGTRLTVV.

The chain is built from TRBV28 and TRBJ1-4; D is perhaps TRBD1 (5 bases). The V gene's germline CDR1 is MDHEN and CDR2 SYDVKM. There are 13 residues in the CDR3. Between the trimmed V and J ends, which lost 4 bases and 7 bases, there was a span of 10 bases. The CDR3 sequence: CASSSGGSEKLFF. The CDR3 bases are TGTGCCAGCAGTTCCGGGGGGAGTGAAAAACTGTTTTTT.

CDR3: CSVEDGGGSPDTQYF. CDR3 sequence (DNA): TGCAGCGTTGAAGATGGGGGCGGGAGCCCAGATACGCAGTATTTT. The V call is TRBV29-1, the J call TRBJ2-3, with D perhaps TRBD2 (7 bases). Trimming stripped 0 bases from V and 4 bases from J, with 14 bases between. Germline V gene lookup returns CDR1 SQVTM and CDR2 ANQGSEA. CDR3 length equals 15 residues.

This rearrangement joins TRBV7-2 to TRBJ2-1; 8 bases map to TRBD2. V dropped 5 bases and J dropped 7; count of bases not matched to a gene: 10. From germline, CDR1 is SGHTA and CDR2 FQGNSA. There are 15 residues in the CDR3. The CDR3 coding sequence is TGTGCCAGCAGCCCACGGGGGGGGCTGGGGAATGAGCAGTTCTTC. This encodes CASSPRGGLGNEQFF.

The chain uses TRBV6-5 and TRBJ2-7; D uncertain. The CDR3 contains 16 residues. V was clipped by 0 bases and J by 0 bases, with 12 bases between them. From germline, CDR1 is MNHEY and CDR2 SVGAGI. The CDR3 DNA reads TGTGCCAGCAGTTACTCTGGGCATACAAGCTCCTACGAGCAGTACTTC. It codes for CASSYSGHTSSYEQYF.

The chain has TRBV6-5 and TRBJ1-1; TRBD1 agrees at 10 bases. CDR3 length: 14 amino acids. V was clipped by 7 bases and J by 5 bases; unmatched bases: 7. The germline CDR1 and CDR2 sequences are MNHEY and SVGAGI. In nucleotides, the CDR3 is TGTGCCAGCAACCCAAGACAGGGGGCTACTGAAGCTTTCTTT. Protein sequence: CASNPRQGATEAFF.

V and J are TRBV3-1 (or the pseudogene TRBV3-2) and TRBJ2-2; perhaps TRBD2 as D (5 bases). Between the trimmed V and J ends, which lost 4 bases and 2 bases, there was a span of 11 bases. CDR1 and CDR2 (germline): LGHDT, YNNKEL (reference sequence). The CDR3 length is 15 residues. CDR3 loop: CASSPSISNTGELFF. In DNA form, the CDR3 reads TGTGCCAGCAGCCCTAGCATTTCCAACACCGGGGAGCTGTTTTTT.

The genes are TRBV6-5 and TRBJ1-4, with D uncertain. The V and J ends lost 6 bases and 5 bases respectively, with 10 bases between them. This CDR3 is 13 amino acids long. CDR1 MNHEY and CDR2 SVGAGI come from the germline V gene. The CDR3 sequence: CASRNAVNEKLFF. CDR3 in DNA: TGTGCCAGCAGGAACGCAGTCAATGAAAAACTGTTTTTT.

The chain carries TRBV29-1 and TRBJ1-3; weak D call: TRBD1 (5 bases). Trimming stripped 3 bases from V and 0 bases from J, with 6 bases between. CDR1 SQVTM and CDR2 ANQGSEA come from the germline V gene. The CDR3 covers 13 residues. The CDR3 reads CSVDDSSGNTIYF. CDR3 DNA sequence: TGCAGCGTTGACGACAGCTCTGGAAACACCATATATTTT.

The sample holds many counts of this clone. The rearrangement uses TRBV11-2 and TRBJ1-2, with D maybe TRBD1 (6 bases). The CDR3 length is 14 residues. Germline V gives CDR1 SGHAT, CDR2 FQNNGV. V was clipped by 2 bases and J by 5 bases, with 12 bases between them. The CDR3 sequence: CASSLRGAKYGYTF. The DNA of the CDR3 is TGTGCCAGCAGCTTACGGGGGGCGAAATATGGCTACACCTTC.

CDR3 coding DNA: TGCGCCAGCAGCACGGGACTTGTCTACAATGAGCAGTTCTTC. Protein product: CASSTGLVYNEQFF. The chain has TRBV5-1 and TRBJ2-1; tentatively, D is TRBD2 (6 bases). Trimming took 4 bases from V and 3 from J, leaving 11 bases between them. Germline CDR1 and CDR2: SGHRS and YFSETQ. This CDR3 has 14 amino acids. The entire variable domain, with the rest obtained from reference TRBV5-1 and TRBJ2-1, is as follows: KAGVTQTPRYLIKTRGQQVTLSCSPISGHRSVSWYQQTPGQGLQFLFEYFSETQRNKGNFPGRFSGRQFSNSRSEMNVSTLELGDSALYLCASSTGLVYNEQFFGPGTRLTVL.

This chain joins TRBV25-1 and TRBJ1-1; perhaps TRBD1 as D (5 bases). CDR3 size: 13 residues. V lost 5 bases to trimming and J lost 7 bases, with 14 bases between them. The germline V gene has CDR1 MGHDK and CDR2 SYGVNS. CDR3 region: CASSLQGALEAFF. In DNA form, the CDR3 reads TGTGCCAGCAGTCTGCAAGGGGCCCTTGAAGCTTTCTTT.

This chain links TRBV7-9 with TRBJ2-2; 11 bases match TRBD2. This CDR3 region has 17 residues. V lost 7 bases and J lost 3; bases outside the gene matches: 10. The germline V gene encodes CDR1 SEHNR and CDR2 FQNEAQ (reference sequence). CDR3 nucleotide sequence: TGTGCCAGCACTCTGACTAGCGGGACCCTCGACACCGGGGAGCTGTTTTTT. It yields the protein CASTLTSGTLDTGELFF.

V and J are TRBV27 and TRBJ1-1, with D maybe TRBD1 (6 bases). V dropped 5 bases and J dropped 1 base, with 23 bases sitting between them. The CDR3 has 18 residues. The germline V gene has CDR1 MNHEY and CDR2 SMNVEV (reference sequence). CDR3 protein: CASSPIPGGGGRNTEAFF. In nucleotides, the CDR3 is TGTGCCAGCAGTCCGATTCCGGGGGGCGGTGGGAGGAACACTGAAGCTTTCTTT.

The chain has TRBV12-3 or TRBV12-4 and TRBJ2-7; 7 bases match TRBD2. J was trimmed by 1 base and V by 4 bases; bases with no gene match: 1. CDR3 length equals 13 residues. CDR3 nucleotides: TGTGCCAGCAGTTGGGGGGGGTCCTACGAGCAGTACTTC. Translation gives CASSWGGSYEQYF.

The rearrangement uses TRBV24-1 and TRBJ1-1; TRBD1 aligns across 11 bases. The CDR3 spans 15 residues. In germline, CDR1 is KGHDR, CDR2 SFDVKD. V lost 3 bases and J lost 1; bases outside the gene matches: 0. CDR3 coding DNA: TGTGCCACCAGTGATGGACAGGGGGCGAACACTGAAGCTTTCTTT. Protein sequence: CATSDGQGANTEAFF.

J is TRBJ1-4 and V is TRBV7-8, with a weak D call TRBD1 (5 bases). This CDR3 has 13 amino acids. Between the trimmed V and J ends, which lost 5 bases and 6 bases, there was a span of 10 bases. In germline, CDR1 is SGHVS, CDR2 FQNEAQ. The CDR3 reads CASSRSRDEKLFF. CDR3 in DNA: TGTGCCAGCAGCCGGTCCAGGGATGAAAAACTGTTTTTT.

Ten or more counts support this clone. CDR3 nucleotide sequence: TGTGCCAGCAGTGGAGCTCCCGTCCTGGGACTAGCGGGAAACACAGATACGCAGTATTTT. Amino acids: CASSGAPVLGLAGNTDTQYF. The gene calls are TRBV6-1 and TRBJ2-3; 13 nucleotides agree with TRBD2. The germline V gene encodes CDR1 MNHNS and CDR2 SASEGT. CDR3 length: 20 residues. V shed 4 bases, J shed 2 bases, and the junction held 15 bases outside the gene matches.

The chain joins TRBV27 to TRBJ1-1; 7 nucleotides match TRBD1. There are 12 residues in the CDR3. The J segment lost 3 bases and the V segment lost 6 bases, leaving 1 base of the junction unmatched. Germline loops: CDR1 MNHEY, CDR2 SMNVEV (reference sequence). CDR3 nucleotide sequence: TGTGCCAGCAGGGGACAGCACACTGAAGCTTTCTTT. Its protein product is CASRGQHTEAFF.

The chain couples TRBV2 to TRBJ1-4; D gene ambiguous. Germline V gives CDR1 SNHLY, CDR2 FYNNEI. The ends were cut back, 7 bases at V and 0 bases at J, with 12 bases in the middle. This CDR3 comprises 15 residues. The CDR3 DNA reads TGTGCCAGCACTGGAGGATCAGCAACTAATGAAAAACTGTTTTTT. Residues: CASTGGSATNEKLFF.

This chain joins TRBV7-2 and TRBJ2-1, with TRBD2 matching 12 bases. Germline CDR1 is SGHTA and CDR2 is FQGNSA. Trimming cost V 1 base and J 6 bases; bases outside gene matches: 10. This CDR3 comprises 18 residues. CDR3 sequence reads: CASSLELVGLAGRNEQFF. CDR3 DNA: TGTGCCAGCAGCTTAGAGTTAGTGGGACTAGCGGGTCGCAATGAGCAGTTCTTC.